This TCR beta chain was captured by sequencing in a study of spatial heterogeneity in lung cancer (dated by TCRdb to about 2019). At the level of the whole study: More beta-chain than alpha-chain transcripts were consistently detected, likely reflecting higher beta-chain transcript abundance. In tumor regions, TCR transcript counts showed a strong correlation with a T cell transcriptional module score from matched bulk RNA-seq. Both alpha and beta chains were TCR-sequenced in samples taken at surgery, namely 220 tumor regions, under 80 matched nontumor lung samples and some 53 PBMC samples. Nonsynonymous mutation counts, determined by whole-exome sequencing of tumor tissue, were related to TCR repertoire features. In the raw uncorrected reads, each unique combination of TCR and UMI appeared more than ten times on average. In non-small cell lung cancer, the study quantitatively compared TCR alpha and beta repertoires across several tumor regions, matched nontumor lung, and blood.

The CDR3 numbers 17 residues from cysteine through phenylalanine. The only DNA kept is the CDR3, 51 bases in frame from the first base. Concerning this clonotype: Its antigen is still unknown. No base-level quality is on record; no much larger clone is a single base apart.

General findings and caveats noted by the study authors: A correlation was observed between the number of expanded intratumoral alpha and beta TCRs and the tumor nonsynonymous mutation count. Confirming at a functional level the hypothesis that regional TCRs recognize regional mutations was considered to require additional single-cell paired TCR alpha and beta sequencing. TCR-seq was estimated to cover only approximately 6.4% of tumor T cells for alpha chains and roughly 12% for beta chains. Counts of ubiquitous and regional expanded TCRs were found to correlate with counts of ubiquitous and regional nonsynonymous mutations, respectively.

To prepare the library, 5' RACE was applied. TCRdb names NextSeq 500 as the instrument used. The TCR library protocol attached a unique molecular identifier to each TCR cDNA molecule to allow correction of PCR and sequencing errors. In the original analysis: TCR identification, UMI-based error correction and CDR3 extraction were all carried out with Decombinator tools. TCRs above a frequency of 2 per 1,000, corresponding to the top 1% of the tumor frequency distribution, were defined as expanded. Expanded tumor TCRs were classed as regional if statistically deemed absent (corrected P<0.05) from at least one tumor region, otherwise ubiquitous. Renyi diversity was calculated using the R vegan package after each repertoire was subsampled 100 times to 5,000 TCRs. CDR3 similarity networks were constructed using string-kernel similarity of amino acid triplets, with links drawn between CDR3s whose pairwise similarity was above 0.82. The public sequencing data were trimmed at Q25 with fastp and processed into clonotypes with MiXCR by TCRdb, which kept only in-frame beta chains. Rows with one shared CDR3 protein collapse into an entry with the most common genes and DNA. Clone size and V and J calls follow TCRdb, not the original study. The sample includes roughly 4,200 distinct CDR3 sequences, with 8.5% to 9% observed a single time. The ten largest clonotypes hold more than 8% of the sample.

Taken with the paper, the label for time point translates to: sample taken at primary tumor resection. Samples were obtained from 72 patients with early-stage, untreated non-small cell lung cancer from the lung TRACERx cohort. TCR sequencing used whole RNA extracted from tumor and nontumor lung tissue, or from cryopreserved PBMC samples, without cell sorting. A patient was chosen for TCR sequencing only when enough RNA was available from at least two tumor regions. A lung pathologist reviewed the tumor and adjacent nontumor lung specimens before the specimens were selected. This sequence originates from a male donor with early-stage non-small cell lung cancer. The rearrangement joined TRBV21-1 to TRBJ2-5; TRBD2, as called in the table, went unchecked against the DNA. TRBV21-1 is given as a pseudogene. The sequenced sample was lung tumor tissue, obtained at surgery. The DNA reads TGTGCCAGCAGCAAAGGATCCGATAGCGGGAGTGAAGAGACCCAGTACTTC. Its protein is CASSKGSDSGSEETQYF.